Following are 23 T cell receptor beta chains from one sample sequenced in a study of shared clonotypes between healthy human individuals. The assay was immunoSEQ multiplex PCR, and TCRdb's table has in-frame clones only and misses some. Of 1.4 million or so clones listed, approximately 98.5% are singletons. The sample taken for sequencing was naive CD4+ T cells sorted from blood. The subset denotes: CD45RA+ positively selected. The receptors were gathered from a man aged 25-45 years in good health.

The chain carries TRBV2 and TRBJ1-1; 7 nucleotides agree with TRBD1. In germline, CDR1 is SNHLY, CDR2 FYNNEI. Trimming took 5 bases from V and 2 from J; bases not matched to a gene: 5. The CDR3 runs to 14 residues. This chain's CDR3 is CASSSRGANTEAFF. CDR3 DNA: TGTGCCAGCAGTTCCAGGGGGGCAAACACTGAAGCTTTCTTT.

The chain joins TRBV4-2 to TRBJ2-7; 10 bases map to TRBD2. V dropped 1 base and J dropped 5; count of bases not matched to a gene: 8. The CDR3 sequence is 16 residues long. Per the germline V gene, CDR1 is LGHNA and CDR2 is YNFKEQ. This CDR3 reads CASSQAPAGGPHEQYF. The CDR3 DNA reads TGTGCCAGCAGCCAAGCCCCAGCGGGAGGGCCCCACGAGCAGTACTTC.

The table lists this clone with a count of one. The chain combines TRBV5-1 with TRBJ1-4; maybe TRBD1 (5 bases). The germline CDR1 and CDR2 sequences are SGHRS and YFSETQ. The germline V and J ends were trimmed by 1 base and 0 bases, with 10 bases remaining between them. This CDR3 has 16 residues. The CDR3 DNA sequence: TGCGCCAGCAGCTTGACAGGAGGTTCAACTAATGAAAAACTGTTTTTT. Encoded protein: CASSLTGGSTNEKLFF.

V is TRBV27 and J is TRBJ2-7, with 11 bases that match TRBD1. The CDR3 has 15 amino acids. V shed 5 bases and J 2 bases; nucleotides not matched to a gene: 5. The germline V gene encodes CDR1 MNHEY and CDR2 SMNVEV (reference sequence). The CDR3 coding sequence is TGTGCCAGCAGTCAAAGGACAGGGGGCCCCTACGAGCAGTACTTC. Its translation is CASSQRTGGPYEQYF.

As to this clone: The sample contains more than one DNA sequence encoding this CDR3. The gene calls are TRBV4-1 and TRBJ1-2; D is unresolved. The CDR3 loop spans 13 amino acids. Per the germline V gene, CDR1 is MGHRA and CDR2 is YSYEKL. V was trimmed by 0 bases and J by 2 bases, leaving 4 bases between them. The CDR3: CASSQDGNYGYTF. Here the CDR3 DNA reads TGCGCCAGCAGCCAAGATGGGAACTATGGCTACACCTTC.

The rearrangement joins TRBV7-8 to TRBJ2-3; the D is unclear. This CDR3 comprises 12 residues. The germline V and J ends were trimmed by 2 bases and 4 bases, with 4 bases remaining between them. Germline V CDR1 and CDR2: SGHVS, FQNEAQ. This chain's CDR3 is CASSLPSDTQYF. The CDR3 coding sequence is TGTGCCAGCAGCTTACCGTCAGATACGCAGTATTTT.

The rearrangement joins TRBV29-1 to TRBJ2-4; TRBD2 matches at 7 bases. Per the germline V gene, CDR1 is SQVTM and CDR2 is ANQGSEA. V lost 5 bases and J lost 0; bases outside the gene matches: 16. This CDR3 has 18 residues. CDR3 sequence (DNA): TGCAGCGTTACTAGCGTAGCGCGGGGTTGGGTAGCCAAAAACATTCAGTACTTC. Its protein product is CSVTSVARGWVAKNIQYF.

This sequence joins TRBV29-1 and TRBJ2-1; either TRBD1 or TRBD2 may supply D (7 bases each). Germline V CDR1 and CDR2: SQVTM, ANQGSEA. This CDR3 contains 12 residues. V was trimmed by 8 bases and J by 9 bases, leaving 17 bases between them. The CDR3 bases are TGCAGCTTCTCCAGGGGGGGCGGTGAGCAGTTCTTC. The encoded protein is CSFSRGGGEQFF.

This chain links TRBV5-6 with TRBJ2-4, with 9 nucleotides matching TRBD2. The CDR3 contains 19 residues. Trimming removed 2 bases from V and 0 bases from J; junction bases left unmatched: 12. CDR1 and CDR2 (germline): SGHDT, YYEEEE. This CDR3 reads CASSFNTGTSRIAKNIQYF. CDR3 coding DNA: TGTGCCAGCAGCTTCAACACCGGGACTAGCCGAATAGCCAAAAACATTCAGTACTTC. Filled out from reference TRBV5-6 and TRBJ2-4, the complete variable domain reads DAGVTQSPTHLIKTRGQQVTLRCSPKSGHDTVSWYQQALGQGPQFIFQYYEEEERQRGNFPDRFSGHQFPNYSSELNVNALLLGDSALYLCASSFNTGTSRIAKNIQYFGAGTRLSVL.

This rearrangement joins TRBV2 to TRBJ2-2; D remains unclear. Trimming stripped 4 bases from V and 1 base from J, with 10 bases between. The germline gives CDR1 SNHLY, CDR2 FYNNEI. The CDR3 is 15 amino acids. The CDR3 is CASSVVKLNTGELFF. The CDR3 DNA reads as TGTGCCAGCAGTGTAGTCAAATTGAACACCGGGGAGCTGTTTTTT.

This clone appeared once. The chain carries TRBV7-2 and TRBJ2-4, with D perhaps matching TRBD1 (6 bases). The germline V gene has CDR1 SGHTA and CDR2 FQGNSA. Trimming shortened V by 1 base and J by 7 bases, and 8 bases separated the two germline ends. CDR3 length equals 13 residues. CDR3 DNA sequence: TGTGCCAGCAGCTTAGGTAGGGGGAACATTCAGTACTTC. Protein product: CASSLGRGNIQYF.

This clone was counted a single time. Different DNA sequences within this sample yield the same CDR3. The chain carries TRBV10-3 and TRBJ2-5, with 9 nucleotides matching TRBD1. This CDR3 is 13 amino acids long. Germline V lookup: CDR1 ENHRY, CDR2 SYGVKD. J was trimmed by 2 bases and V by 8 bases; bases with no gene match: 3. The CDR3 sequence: CAIGQGLQETQYF. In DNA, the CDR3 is TGTGCCATCGGACAGGGGTTACAAGAGACCCAGTACTTC.

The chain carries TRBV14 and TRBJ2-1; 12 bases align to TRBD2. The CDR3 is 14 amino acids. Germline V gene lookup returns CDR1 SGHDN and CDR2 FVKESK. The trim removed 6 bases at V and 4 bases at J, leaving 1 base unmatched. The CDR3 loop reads CASRTSGRYNEQFF. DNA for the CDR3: TGTGCCAGCAGAACTAGCGGGAGGTACAATGAGCAGTTCTTC. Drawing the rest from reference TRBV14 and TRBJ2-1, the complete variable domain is EAGVTQFPSHSVIEKGQTVTLRCDPISGHDNLYWYRRVMGKEIKFLLHFVKESKQDESGMPNNRFLAERTGGTYSTLKVQPAELEDSGVYFCASRTSGRYNEQFFGPGTRLTVL.

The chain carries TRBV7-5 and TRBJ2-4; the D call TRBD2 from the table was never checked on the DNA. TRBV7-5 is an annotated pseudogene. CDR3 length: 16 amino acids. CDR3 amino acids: CVRSNSGRIAKNIQYF. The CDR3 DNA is TGTGTCAGAAGCAATTCCGGGAGAATAGCCAAAAACATTCAGTACTTC.

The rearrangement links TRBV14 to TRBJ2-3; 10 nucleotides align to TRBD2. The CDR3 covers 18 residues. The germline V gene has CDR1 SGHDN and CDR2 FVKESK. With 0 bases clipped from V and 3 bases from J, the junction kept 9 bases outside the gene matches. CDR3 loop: CASSQEKRLAGATDTQYF. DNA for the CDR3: TGTGCCAGCAGCCAAGAGAAAAGGCTAGCGGGAGCTACAGATACGCAGTATTTT.

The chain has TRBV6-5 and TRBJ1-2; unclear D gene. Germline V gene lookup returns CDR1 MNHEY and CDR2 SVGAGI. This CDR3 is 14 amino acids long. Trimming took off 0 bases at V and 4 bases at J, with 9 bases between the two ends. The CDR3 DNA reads TGTGCCAGCAGTTACTCGAATGGATTCTATGGCTACACCTTC. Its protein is CASSYSNGFYGYTF.

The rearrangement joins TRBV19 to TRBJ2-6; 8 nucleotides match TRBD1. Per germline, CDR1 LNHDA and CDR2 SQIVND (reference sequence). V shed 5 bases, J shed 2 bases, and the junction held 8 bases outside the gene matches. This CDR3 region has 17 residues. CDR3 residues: CASSPETGVTGANVLTF. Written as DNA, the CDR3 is TGTGCCAGTAGTCCGGAGACAGGGGTCACTGGGGCCAACGTCCTGACTTTC. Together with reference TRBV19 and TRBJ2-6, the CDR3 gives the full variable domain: DGGITQSPKYLFRKEGQNVTLSCEQNLNHDAMYWYRQDPGQGLRLIYYSQIVNDFQKGDIAEGYSVSREKKESFPLTVTSAQKNPTAFYLCASSPETGVTGANVLTFGAGSRLTVL.

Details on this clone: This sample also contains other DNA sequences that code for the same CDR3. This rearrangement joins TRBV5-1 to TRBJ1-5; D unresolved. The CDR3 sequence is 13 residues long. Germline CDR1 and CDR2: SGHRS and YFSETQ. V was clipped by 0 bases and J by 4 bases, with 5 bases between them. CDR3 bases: TGCGCCAGCAGCTTGGGCAGTAATCAGCCCCAGCATTTT. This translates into CASSLGSNQPQHF.

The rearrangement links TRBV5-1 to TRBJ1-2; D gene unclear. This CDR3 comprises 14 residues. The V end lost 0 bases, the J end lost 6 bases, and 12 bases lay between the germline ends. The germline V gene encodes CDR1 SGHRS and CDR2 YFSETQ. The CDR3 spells CASSLGEAGNGYTF. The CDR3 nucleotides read TGCGCCAGCAGCTTGGGCGAAGCCGGGAATGGCTACACCTTC.

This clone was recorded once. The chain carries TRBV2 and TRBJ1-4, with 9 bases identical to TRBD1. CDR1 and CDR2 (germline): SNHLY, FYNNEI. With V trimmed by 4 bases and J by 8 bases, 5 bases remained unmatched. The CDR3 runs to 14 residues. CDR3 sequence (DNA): TGTGCCAGCAGTGTGGGACAGGGACGCGAAAAACTGTTTTTT. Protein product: CASSVGQGREKLFF.

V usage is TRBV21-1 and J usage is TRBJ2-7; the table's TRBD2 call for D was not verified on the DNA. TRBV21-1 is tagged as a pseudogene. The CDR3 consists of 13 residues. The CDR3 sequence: CASLGTTPYEQYF. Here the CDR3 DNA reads TGTGCCAGCTTGGGGACTACACCCTACGAGCAGTACTTC.

CDR3 nucleotide sequence: TGTGCCAGCAGCTTAGCCCGACAAAGCTCCTACGAGCAGTACTTC. It yields the protein CASSLARQSSYEQYF. The rearrangement joins TRBV7-8 to TRBJ2-7; D not certain. This CDR3 spans 15 amino acids. Germline CDR1 reads SGHVS; CDR2 reads FQNEAQ. V lost 0 bases and J lost 0, with 9 bases in between.

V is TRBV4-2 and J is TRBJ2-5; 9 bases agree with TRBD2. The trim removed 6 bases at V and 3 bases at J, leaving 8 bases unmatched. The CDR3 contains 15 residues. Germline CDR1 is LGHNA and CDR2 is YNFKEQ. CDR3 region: CASRVSGRSEETQYF. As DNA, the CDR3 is TGTGCCAGCAGGGTTAGCGGGAGAAGTGAAGAGACCCAGTACTTC.